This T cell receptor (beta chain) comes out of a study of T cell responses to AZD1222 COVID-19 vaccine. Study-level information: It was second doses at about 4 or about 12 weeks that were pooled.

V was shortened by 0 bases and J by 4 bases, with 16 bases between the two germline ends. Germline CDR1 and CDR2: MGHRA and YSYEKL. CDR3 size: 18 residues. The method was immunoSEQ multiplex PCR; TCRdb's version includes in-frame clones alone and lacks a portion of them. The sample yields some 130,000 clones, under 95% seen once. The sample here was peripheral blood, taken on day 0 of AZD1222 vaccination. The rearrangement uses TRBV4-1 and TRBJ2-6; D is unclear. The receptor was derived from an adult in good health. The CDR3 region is CASSQEEYGRVGANVLTF. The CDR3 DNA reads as TGCGCCAGCAGCCAAGAGGAGTATGGTCGGGTCGGGGCCAACGTCCTGACTTTC.